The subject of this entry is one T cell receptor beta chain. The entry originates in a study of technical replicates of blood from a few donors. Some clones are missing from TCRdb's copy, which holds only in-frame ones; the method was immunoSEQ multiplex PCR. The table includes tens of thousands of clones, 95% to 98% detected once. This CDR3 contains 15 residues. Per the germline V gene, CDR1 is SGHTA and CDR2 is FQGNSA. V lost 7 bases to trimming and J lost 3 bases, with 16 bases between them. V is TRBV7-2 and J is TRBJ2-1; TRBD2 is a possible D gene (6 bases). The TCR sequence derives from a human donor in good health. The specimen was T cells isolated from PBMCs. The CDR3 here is CASMQTGLHYNEQFF. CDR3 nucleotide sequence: TGTGCCAGCATGCAAACGGGACTCCACTACAATGAGCAGTTCTTC.